These 7 T cell receptor beta chains originate from one sample sequenced in a study of shared clonotypes between healthy human individuals. Only in-frame clones appear in the TCRdb table, and some are missing; sequencing was by immunoSEQ multiplex PCR. This table holds roughly 2.6 million clones, over 85% found once. Specimen: naive CD4+ T cells sorted from blood. Noted subset: CD45RA+ positively selected. Receptors were obtained from a man aged 18 to 30 in good health.

The table lists this clone with a count of one. Other DNA variants within this sample encode the same CDR3. J is TRBJ2-1 and V is TRBV11-2; 12 bases match TRBD2. This CDR3 is 15 amino acids long. J was trimmed by 4 bases and V by 5 bases; bases with no gene match: 3. Germline V gives CDR1 SGHAT, CDR2 FQNNGV. This chain's CDR3 is CASSTTSGGYNEQFF. DNA for the CDR3: TGTGCCAGCAGCACGACTAGCGGGGGATACAATGAGCAGTTCTTC.

This clone was observed once. One junction end disagrees with the germline gene, perhaps due to a read error. The same CDR3 can be traced to other DNA sequences in this sample. J is TRBJ2-5 and V is TRBV7-7; the match to TRBD2 covers 7 bases. The CDR3 has 16 amino acids. Germline values: CDR1 SSHAT, CDR2 FNYEAQ (reference sequence). CDR3 coding DNA: TGTGCTAGCAGCTTAGCGCCGGGGGGAGGCCAAGAGACCCAGTACTTC. It specifies CASSLAPGGGQETQYF.

This chain links TRBV28 with TRBJ1-2; 10 nucleotides agree with TRBD1. CDR3 length: 15 amino acids. The ends lost 6 bases at V and 6 bases at J; junction bases unmatched: 10. The germline V gene encodes CDR1 MDHEN and CDR2 SYDVKM. The CDR3 protein is CASSSPGQGPDGYTF. The CDR3 DNA reads TGTGCCAGCAGCTCCCCGGGACAGGGGCCTGATGGCTACACCTTC.

The gene calls are TRBV9 and TRBJ2-3; TRBD2 matches 10 bases. The ends lost 0 bases at V and 0 bases at J; junction bases unmatched: 10. This CDR3 is built from 19 residues. From germline, CDR1 is SGDLS and CDR2 YYNGEE. The CDR3: CASSVGSSGRTTSTDTQYF. CDR3 DNA: TGTGCCAGCAGCGTAGGGAGTAGCGGGAGGACTACTAGCACAGATACGCAGTATTTT.

CDR3 amino acids: CASVGGGSSGRQYF. The CDR3 DNA reads TGTGCCAGCGTTGGGGGGGGCTCCTCAGGTAGGCAGTACTTC. The V gene is TRBV28, the J gene TRBJ2-7; a possible D gene is TRBD2 (7 bases). The V and J ends lost 8 bases and 9 bases respectively, with 23 bases between them. Germline V gives CDR1 MDHEN, CDR2 SYDVKM. The length of the CDR3 is 14 residues.

V gene TRBV28 combines with J gene TRBJ2-1; D may be TRBD2 (5 bases). Per germline, CDR1 MDHEN and CDR2 SYDVKM. The ends were cut back, 2 bases at V and 0 bases at J, with 14 bases in the middle. This CDR3 contains 17 residues. The CDR3 DNA is TGTGCCAGCAGTTTAATCGGGGTCCCCCTCTCCTACAATGAGCAGTTCTTC. It is translated as CASSLIGVPLSYNEQFF.

This rearrangement joins TRBV2 to TRBJ1-5, with 8 bases lining up with TRBD1. The germline CDR1 and CDR2 sequences are SNHLY and FYNNEI. This CDR3 spans 14 amino acids. The J segment lost 7 bases and the V segment lost 4 bases, leaving 6 bases of the junction unmatched. The CDR3 sequence is CASSGVSGGQPQHF. CDR3 bases: TGTGCCAGCAGTGGGGTGTCAGGGGGCCAGCCCCAGCATTTT.